Below, one T cell receptor beta chain is given with its context. One entry per CDR3 protein, called by TCRdb with MiXCR from the RT-PCR reads. The profile shows more than 150,000 distinct CDR3 sequences, roughly two fifths of them singletons. The data derive from a study of patients and donors after allogeneic stem cell transplantation. The V and J ends lost 3 bases and 8 bases, in that order; junction bases with no gene match: 9. Germline V CDR1 and CDR2: GTSNPN, SVGIG (reference sequence). The CDR3 consists of 13 residues. The source of this sequence is a human donor who was either an allogeneic HSCT recipient or a stem cell or donor lymphocyte infusion donor (not recorded which). It is not recorded whose cells these are; they may come from a transplant donor. The V gene is TRBV30, the J gene TRBJ1-2; 7 bases agree with TRBD1. The specimen was blood, either unsorted or a sorted T cell fraction (not recorded which). The CDR3 nucleotides read TGTGCCTGGAGCGACACAGGGGTGGGCGGCTACACCTTC. This gives the protein CAWSDTGVGGYTF.